The source of this T cell receptor (beta chain) is a study of OX40 agonist ivuxolimab in advanced cancers. Study summary: Patients were given ivuxolimab, an antibody that agonizes OX40 (CD134). Patients in the trial were receiving intravenous ivuxolimab every 2 weeks, at doses of 0.01 to 10 mg/kg.

The CDR3 length is 14 residues. The ends were cut back, 1 base at V and 5 bases at J, with 6 bases in the middle. CDR1 and CDR2 (germline): LNHDA, SQIVND (reference sequence). Comment on this clone: Other nucleotide sequences in the sample specify the same CDR3.

The protocol was immunoSEQ multiplex PCR, while the TCRdb copy is restricted to in-frame clones and leaves out a portion. The data show tens of thousands of clones, with over 65% seen just once and 1.5% to 2% held by the top ten. The V gene is TRBV19, the J gene TRBJ1-6, with D unclear. This clonotype was obtained from an adult with an advanced solid tumor such as melanoma, head and neck, liver or kidney cancer. Sequenced here: CD4+ or CD8+ T cells sorted from blood, sampled in a trial of the OX40 agonist ivuxolimab. The CDR3 spells CASSIGQNNSPLHF. CDR3 DNA sequence: TGTGCCAGTAGTATAGGCCAGAATAATTCACCCCTCCACTTT.